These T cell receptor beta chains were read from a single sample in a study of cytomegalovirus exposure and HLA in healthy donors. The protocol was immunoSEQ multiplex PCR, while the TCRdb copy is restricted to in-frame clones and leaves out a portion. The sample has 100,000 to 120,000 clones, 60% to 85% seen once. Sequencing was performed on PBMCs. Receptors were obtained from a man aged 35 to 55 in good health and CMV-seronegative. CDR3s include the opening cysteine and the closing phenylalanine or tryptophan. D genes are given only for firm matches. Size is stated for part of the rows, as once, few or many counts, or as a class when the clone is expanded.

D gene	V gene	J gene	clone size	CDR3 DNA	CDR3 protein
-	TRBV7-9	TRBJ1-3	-	TGTGCCAGCAGGTCGACAGAGCTCCGCTCTGGAAACACCATATATTTT	CASRSTELRSGNTIYF
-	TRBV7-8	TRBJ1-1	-	TGTGCCAGCAGCTTAGTTGGGACTCGGGGCACTGAAGCTTTCTTT	CASSLVGTRGTEAFF
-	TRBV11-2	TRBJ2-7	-	TGTGCCAGCAGCTTAGATCAGGGATTGAGCGAGCAGTACTTC	CASSLDQGLSEQYF
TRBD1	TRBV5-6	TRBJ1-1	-	TGTGCCAGCAGCTTACAGGGGGTCACTGAAGCTTTCTTT	CASSLQGVTEAFF
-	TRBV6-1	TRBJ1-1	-	TGTGCCAGCAGCCCCTTCGGGGGGCTGAACACTGAAGCTTTCTTT	CASSPFGGLNTEAFF
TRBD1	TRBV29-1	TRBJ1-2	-	TGCAGCGTACAGGGACAGCCCTATGGCTACACCTTC	CSVQGQPYGYTF
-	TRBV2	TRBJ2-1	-	TGTGCCAGCAGTGGTCCGGGAATCAATGAGCAGTTCTTC	CASSGPGINEQFF
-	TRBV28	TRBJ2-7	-	TGTGCCAGCAGTTTATCCCCCTCGGGGGGCAACGAGCAGTACTTC	CASSLSPSGGNEQYF
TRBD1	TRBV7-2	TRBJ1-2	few	TGTGCCAGCACCACGGGACAGGGCAACTATGGCTACACCTTC	CASTTGQGNYGYTF
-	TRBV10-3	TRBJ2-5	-	TGTGCCATCAGAGGGGGACCCTTCCAAGAGACCCAGTACTTC	CAIRGGPFQETQYF
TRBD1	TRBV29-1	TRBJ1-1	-	TGCAGCTCAGGACAGGGGTTGAACACTGAAGCTTTCTTT	CSSGQGLNTEAFF
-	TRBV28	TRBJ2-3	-	TGTGCCAGCAGTTTATTCTTTGGCCTTAGCACAGATACGCAGTATTTT	CASSLFFGLSTDTQYF
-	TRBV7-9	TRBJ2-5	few	TGTGCCAGCAGCAGGGGATCGCGGGGTTGGGAGACCCAGTACTTC	CASSRGSRGWETQYF
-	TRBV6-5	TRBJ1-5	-	TGTGCCAGCAGCCCCAGGGGCCAGCCCCAGCATTTT	CASSPRGQPQHF
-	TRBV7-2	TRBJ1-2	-	TGTGCCAGCAGCTTAGGGGCAGGGCGAACGAGAACACTTAACTATGGCTACACCTTC	CASSLGAGRTRTLNYGYTF
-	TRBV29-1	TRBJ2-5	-	TGCAGCGGGGGGGACAGATCGGGTGAGACCCAGTACTTC	CSGGDRSGETQYF
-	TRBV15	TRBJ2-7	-	TGTGCCACCAGCAGAGATTTGTCGGGCTACGAGCAGTACTTC	CATSRDLSGYEQYF
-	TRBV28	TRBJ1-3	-	TGTGCCAGCACCGCGCAGGGGCCCTCTGGAAACACCATATATTTT	CASTAQGPSGNTIYF
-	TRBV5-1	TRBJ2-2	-	TGCGCCAGCAGCGGCCAAGAGGCCAACACCGGGGAGCTGTTTTTT	CASSGQEANTGELFF
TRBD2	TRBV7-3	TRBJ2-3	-	TGTGCCAGTAGCTTAACGCTAGCGGACACAGATACGCAGTATTTT	CASSLTLADTDTQYF
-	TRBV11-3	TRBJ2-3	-	TGTGCCAGCAGCTTAGATCTACAGGGTGTAGATACGCAGTATTTT	CASSLDLQGVDTQYF
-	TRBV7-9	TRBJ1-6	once	TGTGCCAGCAGCTTCGATGAGTCAAGGGGTTCACCCCTCCACTTT	CASSFDESRGSPLHF
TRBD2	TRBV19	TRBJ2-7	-	TGTGCCAGTAGTATAACTAGCGGAGCCTACGAGCAGTACTTC	CASSITSGAYEQYF
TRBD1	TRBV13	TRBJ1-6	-	TGTGCCAGCAGCCAAGAACAGGGGGCGAGCTATAATTCACCCCTCCACTTT	CASSQEQGASYNSPLHF
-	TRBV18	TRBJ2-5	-	TGTGCCAGCTCAACGGGAAGCGAGACCCAGTACTTC	CASSTGSETQYF
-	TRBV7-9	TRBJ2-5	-	TGTGCCAGCAGCGGAGACAGATCCGCGGAGACCCAGTACTTC	CASSGDRSAETQYF
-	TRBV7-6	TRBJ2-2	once	TGTGCCAGCAGCGTCGGACAGCGTAACACCGGGGAGCTGTTTTTT	CASSVGQRNTGELFF
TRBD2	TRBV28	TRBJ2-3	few	TGTGCCAGCAGTACTATGGCTAGCGGGGGGGCCGGGTCTTCAGGTACGCAGTATTTT	CASSTMASGGAGSSGTQYF
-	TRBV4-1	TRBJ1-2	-	TGCGCCAGCAGCCAAGGCCCCAATGAGGCGTATGGCTACACCTTC	CASSQGPNEAYGYTF
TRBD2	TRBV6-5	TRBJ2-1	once	TGTGCCAGCAGTTACATGGTAGCGGGAGCCAATGAGCAGTTCTTC	CASSYMVAGANEQFF
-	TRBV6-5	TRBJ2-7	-	TGTGCCAGCAGATCGACAGGAGAGCAGTACTTC	CASRSTGEQYF
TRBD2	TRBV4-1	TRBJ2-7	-	TGCGCCAGCAGCCATAGCGGAGCGGGGGGGCCCGAGCAGTACTTC	CASSHSGAGGPEQYF
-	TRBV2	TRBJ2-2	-	TGTGCCAACCATGGGGCAGGGGACGCTTCGAACACCGGGGAGCTGTTTTTT	CANHGAGDASNTGELFF
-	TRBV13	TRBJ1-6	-	TGTGCCAGCAGCTTAGGCCCATCACCCCTCCACTTT	CASSLGPSPLHF
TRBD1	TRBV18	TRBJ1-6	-	TGTGCCAGCTCACCAAGGACAGGGGGGAATTCACCCCTCCACTTT	CASSPRTGGNSPLHF
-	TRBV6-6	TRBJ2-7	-	TGTGCCACCGGGGGGCGGGGTTACGAGCAGTACTTC	CATGGRGYEQYF
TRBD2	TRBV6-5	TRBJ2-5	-	TGTGCCAGCAGTTACTCGAGAAGTCTGGTGCGGGAGGCCCAGTACTTC	CASSYSRSLVREAQYF
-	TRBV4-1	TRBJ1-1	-	TGCGCCAGCAGCCAAAAAAGGGAGGCCACTGAAGCTTTCTTT	CASSQKREATEAFF
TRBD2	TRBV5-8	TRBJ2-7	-	TGTGCCAGCAGCTTGCCTGCCTTGACTAGCGCTATATCCTACGAGCAGTACTTC	CASSLPALTSAISYEQYF
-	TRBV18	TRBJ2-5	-	TGTGCCAGCTCACCTGGACAACAAGAGACCCAGTACTTC	CASSPGQQETQYF
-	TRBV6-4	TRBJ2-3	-	TGTGCCAGCAGTGACCAGGGATCAGATACGCAGTATTTT	CASSDQGSDTQYF
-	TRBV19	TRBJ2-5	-	TGTGCCAGTAGTCCGGAGCGGGAGACCCAGTACTTC	CASSPERETQYF
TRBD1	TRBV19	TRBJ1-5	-	TGTGCCAGTAGTATCCTGGGGACAGATCAGCCCCAGCATTTT	CASSILGTDQPQHF
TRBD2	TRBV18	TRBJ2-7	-	TGTGCCAGCCTAGCGGTGGCTAGCGGGGGCAAGGCACCTTACGAGCAGTACTTC	CASLAVASGGKAPYEQYF
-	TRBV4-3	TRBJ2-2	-	TGCGCCAGCAGCCAAATCACAGCAAACACCGGGGAGCTGTTTTTT	CASSQITANTGELFF
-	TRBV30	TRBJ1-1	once	TGTGCCTGGAACCCTTGGCGGGACACTGAAGCTTTCTTT	CAWNPWRDTEAFF
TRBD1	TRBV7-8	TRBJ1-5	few	TGTGCCAGCAGCTTCCGACAGGGCTATCAGCCCCAGCATTTT	CASSFRQGYQPQHF
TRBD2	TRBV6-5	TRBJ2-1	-	TGTGCCAGCAGCCTACTAGCGGGAGGGCCTGGTGAGCAGTTCTTC	CASSLLAGGPGEQFF
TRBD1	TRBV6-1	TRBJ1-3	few	TGTGCAGGGACAGCCGGAAACACCATATATTTT	CAGTAGNTIYF
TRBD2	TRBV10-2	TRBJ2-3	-	TGCGCCAGCAGTGAACAAGCGGGGCCCACAGATACGCAGTATTTT	CASSEQAGPTDTQYF
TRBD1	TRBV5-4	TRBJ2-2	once	TGTGCCAGCAGCTTGGGAACAGGGGCCACCGGGGAGCTGTTTTTT	CASSLGTGATGELFF
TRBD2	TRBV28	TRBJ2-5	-	TGTGCCAGCAGGGGCGGGAGGGTCTCGGACTTC	CASRGGRVSDF
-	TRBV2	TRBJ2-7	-	TGTGCCAGCAGACAGGGGGGAGGGTACGAGCAGTACTTC	CASRQGGGYEQYF
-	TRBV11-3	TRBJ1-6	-	TGTGCCAGCAGAGCGACAGCTTGGAATTCACCCCTCCACTTT	CASRATAWNSPLHF
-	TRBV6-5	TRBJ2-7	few	TGTGCCAGCAGCCCGACAGGAACCTCCTACGAGCAGTACTTC	CASSPTGTSYEQYF